Included here is one T cell receptor (beta chain) sequence, with context. Preparing the TCRbeta library involved the use of unique molecular identifiers. Via MiXCR, TCRdb re-called the PCR reads, giving one row per CDR3 protein. The data contain about 480,000 distinct CDR3 sequences, around 12% of them singletons. V lost 1 base and J lost 5, with 10 bases in between. Germline V gene lookup returns CDR1 SGDLS and CDR2 YYNGEE. The CDR3 consists of 14 residues. The data were taken from a study of T-cell reconstitution after alpha-beta-depleted transplantation in children. This chain connects TRBV9 to TRBJ2-1; TRBD2 might be the D (5 bases). This clonotype was sampled from a human donor who donated a stem cell graft to a child with combined immunodeficiency. This material consisted of PBMCs from the stem cell graft donor, taken from the stem cell graft. The CDR3 reads CASSVTDGNNEQFF. The CDR3 DNA reads TGTGCCAGCAGCGTAACCGACGGGAACAATGAGCAGTTCTTC.